Following are 20 T cell receptor beta chains from one sample sequenced in a study of T cell responses to AZD1222 COVID-19 vaccine. The assay was immunoSEQ multiplex PCR, and TCRdb's table has in-frame clones only and misses some. The table records about 55,000 clones, roughly 90% of them present only once. Sequenced here: peripheral blood, sampled on day 0 of AZD1222 vaccination. These receptors came from an adult in good health.

This clone was seen only once. V usage is TRBV5-1 and J usage is TRBJ2-6; D may match TRBD1 or TRBD2 (6 bases each). The germline CDR1 and CDR2 sequences are SGHRS and YFSETQ. CDR3 length: 14 residues. Between the trimmed V and J ends, which lost 6 bases and 4 bases, there was a span of 11 bases. Here the CDR3 DNA reads TGCGCCAGCACGGGGGCGTTAGGGGCCAACGTCCTGACTTTC. This translates into CASTGALGANVLTF.

This chain links TRBV7-2 with TRBJ2-2; TRBD1 aligns across 8 bases. CDR1 and CDR2 (germline): SGHTA, FQGNSA. The V segment lost 5 bases and the J segment 6 bases; nucleotides outside the gene matches: 11. This CDR3 has 16 amino acids. The CDR3 spells CASSLNQGARAGELFF. CDR3 bases: TGTGCCAGCAGCCTCAACCAGGGGGCGAGGGCCGGGGAGCTGTTTTTT.

This clone came up a few times. This chain connects TRBV7-2 to TRBJ2-3; D is possibly TRBD1 (5 bases). Trimming took off 1 base at V and 6 bases at J, with 8 bases between the two ends. The CDR3 loop spans 13 amino acids. The germline V gene has CDR1 SGHTA and CDR2 FQGNSA. This chain's CDR3 is CASSLEGWDTQYF. The DNA for the CDR3 is TGTGCCAGCAGCTTAGAGGGGTGGGATACGCAGTATTTT.

The chain is built from TRBV2 and TRBJ2-2; 8 positions match TRBD1. V was pared by 8 bases and J by 6 bases, with 5 bases of the junction left unmatched. Germline assignment: CDR1 SNHLY and CDR2 FYNNEI. There are 13 residues in the CDR3. CDR3: CASVQGESGELFF. In DNA, the CDR3 is TGTGCCAGCGTACAGGGGGAGTCCGGGGAGCTGTTTTTT.

The CDR3 here is CASRPAAGGAFF. Here the CDR3 DNA reads TGTGCCAGCAGGCCCGCGGCCGGAGGAGCTTTCTTT. The rearrangement links TRBV28 to TRBJ1-1; D call uncertain. CDR3 size: 12 residues. Trimming stripped 6 bases from V and 10 bases from J, with 15 bases between. Germline V CDR1 and CDR2: MDHEN, SYDVKM. Supplemented by reference TRBV28 and TRBJ1-1, the full variable domain reads DVKVTQSSRYLVKRTGEKVFLECVQDMDHENMFWYRQDPGLGLRLIYFSYDVKMKEKGDIPEGYSVSREKKERFSLILESASTNQTSMYLCASRPAAGGAFFGQGTRLTVV.

The chain carries TRBV28 and TRBJ2-3; D is uncertain. Trimming took 4 bases from V and 2 from J, leaving 10 bases between them. The CDR3 length is 14 residues. CDR1 is MDHEN, CDR2 SYDVKM, per germline. CDR3 sequence reads: CASSSGPPTDTQYF. CDR3 nucleotides: TGTGCCAGCAGTTCCGGACCCCCCACAGATACGCAGTATTTT.

The chain links TRBV28 to TRBJ2-2; 9 nucleotides agree with TRBD2. V was clipped by 3 bases and J by 5 bases; unmatched bases: 4. Germline CDR1 MDHEN, CDR2 SYDVKM. This CDR3 is built from 15 residues. The CDR3 loop is CASSLGLANTGELFF. CDR3 nucleotides: TGTGCCAGCAGTTTGGGACTAGCTAATACCGGGGAGCTGTTTTTT. Combining the CDR3 with reference TRBV28 and TRBJ2-2 gives the whole variable domain DVKVTQSSRYLVKRTGEKVFLECVQDMDHENMFWYRQDPGLGLRLIYFSYDVKMKEKGDIPEGYSVSREKKERFSLILESASTNQTSMYLCASSLGLANTGELFFGEGSRLTVL.

The rearrangement uses TRBV5-1 and TRBJ1-1, with 8 nucleotides matching TRBD1. Trimming at V came to 2 bases and at J to 1 base, leaving 4 bases not matched to a gene. Germline V gene lookup returns CDR1 SGHRS and CDR2 YFSETQ. The CDR3 has 15 amino acids. CDR3 region: CASSFGTGGNTEAFF. DNA for the CDR3: TGCGCCAGCAGCTTCGGGACAGGAGGGAACACTGAAGCTTTCTTT. Using reference TRBV5-1 and TRBJ1-1 for the parts outside the CDR3, the full variable domain is KAGVTQTPRYLIKTRGQQVTLSCSPISGHRSVSWYQQTPGQGLQFLFEYFSETQRNKGNFPGRFSGRQFSNSRSEMNVSTLELGDSALYLCASSFGTGGNTEAFFGQGTRLTVV.

This clone was counted between two and nine times. V and J are TRBV5-4 and TRBJ1-2; the D is unclear. The CDR3 has 15 residues. V shed 3 bases and J shed 0 bases, with 12 bases lying between them. CDR1 is SGHNT, CDR2 YYREEE, per germline (reference sequence). The chain's CDR3 is CASSSLADTNYGYTF. The CDR3 nucleotides read TGTGCCAGCAGCTCCCTAGCTGACACTAACTATGGCTACACCTTC.

This clone was found a few times. The chain carries TRBV19 and TRBJ1-5; D is unclear. This CDR3 has 14 amino acids. The V and J ends lost 0 bases and 1 base respectively, with 4 bases between them. Looked up from germline, CDR1 is LNHDA and CDR2 is SQIVND (reference sequence). CDR3: CASSIDGSNQPQHF. The CDR3 DNA follows: TGTGCCAGTAGTATAGACGGGAGCAATCAGCCCCAGCATTTT. The full variable domain, with the rest looked up from reference TRBV19 and TRBJ1-5, is DGGITQSPKYLFRKEGQNVTLSCEQNLNHDAMYWYRQDPGQGLRLIYYSQIVNDFQKGDIAEGYSVSREKKESFPLTVTSAQKNPTAFYLCASSIDGSNQPQHFGDGTRLSIL.

The chain is built from TRBV6-5 and TRBJ2-1, with D possibly TRBD1 on 6 matching bases. CDR3 length equals 14 residues. Trimming cost V 7 bases and J 6 bases, with 16 bases left between them. Looked up from germline, CDR1 is MNHEY and CDR2 is SVGAGI. The CDR3: CASKTTRTVNEQFF. CDR3 in DNA: TGTGCCAGCAAAACGACGAGGACAGTCAATGAGCAGTTCTTC.

This clone was seen only once. The chain has TRBV5-1 and TRBJ2-2; D is uncertain. The V and J ends lost 6 bases and 1 base respectively, with 10 bases between them. Germline V lookup: CDR1 SGHRS, CDR2 YFSETQ. The CDR3 has 14 amino acids. The CDR3 here is CASKTSQNTGELFF. Here the CDR3 DNA reads TGCGCCAGCAAGACGTCGCAGAACACCGGGGAGCTGTTTTTT.

This clone came up once. The V call is TRBV19, the J call TRBJ2-7; D is possibly TRBD2 (6 bases). Germline CDR1 and CDR2: LNHDA and SQIVND (reference sequence). With 8 bases removed from V and 1 base from J, the gap between germline ends came to 15 bases. The CDR3 runs to 14 residues. CDR3 residues: CASSPEGRSYEQYF. The CDR3 coding sequence is TGTGCCAGTTCCCCGGAGGGCCGGTCCTACGAGCAGTACTTC.

V gene TRBV28 combines with J gene TRBJ2-3, with TRBD2 identical over 14 bases. The CDR3 totals 15 residues. Germline CDR1 is MDHEN and CDR2 is SYDVKM. Unmatched junction bases numbered 5, after V lost 6 bases and J lost 6 bases. The CDR3 nucleotides are TGTGCCAGCAGCAAAAGACTAGCGGGAGGGGATACGCAGTATTTT. It is translated as CASSKRLAGGDTQYF.

The chain employs TRBV28 and TRBJ2-1; 8 positions match TRBD1. The CDR3 totals 15 residues. Germline trimming cut 6 bases from V and 7 bases from J; bases unmatched to any gene: 11. The germline gives CDR1 MDHEN, CDR2 SYDVKM. The CDR3 region has the DNA TGTGCCAGCAGCTCCTCGGGGACAGGAGGGAATGAGCAGTTCTTC. Translating it yields CASSSSGTGGNEQFF. The variable domain in full, with the rest retrieved from reference TRBV28 and TRBJ2-1, is DVKVTQSSRYLVKRTGEKVFLECVQDMDHENMFWYRQDPGLGLRLIYFSYDVKMKEKGDIPEGYSVSREKKERFSLILESASTNQTSMYLCASSSSGTGGNEQFFGPGTRLTVL.

The CDR3 region has the DNA TGTGCCAGCAGCCAGTCTTCCAAGACAGATACGCAGTATTTT. Amino acid sequence: CASSQSSKTDTQYF. This rearrangement joins TRBV3-1 (or the pseudogene TRBV3-2) to TRBJ2-3; D is undetermined. The CDR3 runs 14 residues. The V gene's germline CDR1 is LGHDT and CDR2 YNNKEL (reference sequence). The V and J ends lost 3 bases and 3 bases respectively, with 10 bases between them.

This chain joins TRBV18 and TRBJ1-5; D uncertain. Trimming left V 6 bases short and J 7 bases short, with 10 bases between. In germline, CDR1 is KGHSH, CDR2 LQKENI. The CDR3 contains 12 residues. The CDR3 coding sequence is TGTGCCAGCTCCCCAACGAACCAGCCCCAGCATTTT. Encoded protein: CASSPTNQPQHF.

This clone was seen more than once but under ten times. V usage is TRBV5-1 and J usage is TRBJ1-1; the D gene is possibly TRBD1 (5 bases). Trimming stripped 0 bases from V and 6 bases from J, with 9 bases between. Germline CDR1 reads SGHRS; CDR2 reads YFSETQ. The CDR3 runs to 13 residues. CDR3 residues: CASSLERGAEAFF. The CDR3 bases are TGCGCCAGCAGCTTGGAGAGGGGCGCTGAAGCTTTCTTT.

For the CDR3, the DNA is TGTGCCAGCAGCGCAAGGACGGTTGCAACTAATGAAAAACTGTTTTTT. Amino acids: CASSARTVATNEKLFF. The chain joins TRBV7-2 to TRBJ1-4; no reliable D call. Trimming stripped 5 bases from V and 0 bases from J, with 13 bases between. The CDR3 consists of 16 residues. Germline V gene sequence: CDR1 SGHTA, CDR2 FQGNSA.

The chain recombines TRBV28 with TRBJ2-7, with 9 bases identical to TRBD1. Germline V gene data show CDR1 as MDHEN and CDR2 as SYDVKM. Trimming cost V 7 bases and J 3 bases; bases outside gene matches: 7. This CDR3 is 14 amino acids long. The CDR3 protein is CASTLPGQGYEQYF. The CDR3 DNA is TGTGCCAGCACATTACCGGGACAGGGCTACGAGCAGTACTTC.